The clone carrying this T cell receptor beta chain was picked up many times. The target antigen is unknown. Noted time point: newly diagnosed GD, antithyroid drugs for less than 3 months. Researchers made the TCR library from RNA that was extracted from PBMCs. The entry originates in a study of regulatory T cells in long-lasting Graves disease. The authors built TCR beta libraries using iRepertoire HTBI primers and Arm-PCR of CDR3 regions. TCRdb recomputed calls from the multiplex PCR reads with MiXCR, one row per CDR3 protein. The sample shows hundreds of thousands of distinct CDR3 sequences, approximately 15% of them seen only once. Points from the study as a whole: Newly diagnosed disease favored TRBV20-1 and TRBJ2-1 over persistent disease. Accuracy may have been reduced by the small sample size.

CDR1 and CDR2 from the germline V gene are SNHLY and FYNNEI. This CDR3 is built from 13 residues. The V and J ends lost 7 bases and 7 bases respectively, with 13 bases between them. These sequences were also reported in another study, on T cells in Graves' hyperthyroidism and ophthalmopathy. From that paper: Used for diagnoses were clinical symptoms, serum thyroxine and TRAb, thyroid ultrasound and orbital computed tomography. Most thyroid-expanded clonotypes above 0.001 were also found in blood.

This chain connects TRBV2 to TRBJ2-2; TRBD1 is a possible D gene (5 bases). The source is a woman aged 25 to 39 with Graves disease. The material sequenced was peripheral blood mononuclear cells (PBMCs), taken at new diagnosis, from a patient treated with antithyroid drugs. The CDR3 loop reads CASIEQGNGELFF. The CDR3 DNA is TGTGCCAGCATTGAGCAGGGTAACGGGGAGCTGTTTTTT.